Sequencing of this TCR beta chain was carried out in a study of blood T cell repertoires in COVID-19. At the level of the study: Specimens from acute and convalescent COVID-19 originated in the United States, Italy and Spain. Sample material is recorded as cDNA or gDNA derived from T cells, B-cell-depleted T cells, or PBMCs.

The J segment lost 10 bases and the V segment lost 3 bases, leaving 5 bases of the junction unmatched. Germline CDR1 reads SGHRS; CDR2 reads YFSETQ. The CDR3 contains 15 residues. In the study's own analysis: The assay estimated nucleated cells by amplifying reference gene primers. The protocol was immunoSEQ multiplex PCR, while the TCRdb copy is restricted to in-frame clones and leaves out a portion. Clonal size and the V and J genes are those of that table, whereas D and trimming came from the DNA. The sample has about 120,000 clones; approximately 85% are singletons. The TCR was taken from a man older than 75 with active or convalescent COVID-19. The chain recombines TRBV5-1 with TRBJ1-6; 12 bases fit TRBD1. Sequenced input: peripheral blood. The CDR3 spells CASSSGQGAKSPLHF. CDR3 DNA: TGCGCCAGCAGCTCGGGACAGGGGGCAAAATCACCCCTCCACTTT. The variable domain in full, completed from reference TRBV5-1 and TRBJ1-6, reads KAGVTQTPRYLIKTRGQQVTLSCSPISGHRSVSWYQQTPGQGLQFLFEYFSETQRNKGNFPGRFSGRQFSNSRSEMNVSTLELGDSALYLCASSSGQGAKSPLHFGNGTRLTVT.